This TCR beta chain came from a study of CD8 T cells in Susac syndrome. Study-wide results and caveats: The study recognized that its TCR sequencing and HLA analysis covered a relatively small number of individuals.

For this clonotype: Its specificity is unknown.

The RNA, roughly 0.45 to 1 ug, was put through reverse transcription using random hexamers. MiXCR, run by TCRdb on the immunoSEQ multiplex PCR reads, gives a single entry per CDR3 protein. Of under 550,000 distinct CDR3 sequences in the sample, approximately 89% are singletons; the top ten hold approximately 0.12%. Trimming took off 0 bases at V and 0 bases at J, with 8 bases between the two ends. This CDR3 contains 15 residues. Germline-derived CDR1 and CDR2 are MGHRA and YSYEKL. TCR beta was sequenced from blood CD8+ and CD4+ T cells. The chain recombines TRBV4-1 with TRBJ1-1; D not resolved. The TCR was taken from a human donor with multiple sclerosis. The material sequenced was CD8+ T cells from PBMCs. The CDR3 spells CASSQEWRMNTEAFF. The CDR3 DNA reads as TGCGCCAGCAGCCAAGAATGGCGTATGAACACTGAAGCTTTCTTT.